Each of the 9 T cell receptor beta chains below was sequenced from the same sample in a study of blood T cell repertoires in COVID-19 (dated by TCRdb to about 2020). Library preparation used the immunoSEQ multiplex PCR assay. TCRdb took this table from immuneACCESS and kept in-frame rearrangements with V and J called. Such tables lack part of the clones; where checked against another copy, unresolved V genes explain under half of the gap, and the rest is unexplained. For this sample there are about 170,000 clones; about 80% appear just once. The ten biggest clones cover less than 3% of the sample. The sample taken for sequencing was peripheral blood. Source of these receptors: a human donor with acute or convalescent COVID-19. The donor label of this sample is uncertain.

This chain joins TRBV5-6 and TRBJ2-1, with 7 bases lining up with TRBD1. Germline trimming cut 3 bases from V and 4 bases from J; bases unmatched to any gene: 16. The CDR3 totals 18 residues. Looked up from germline, CDR1 is SGHDT and CDR2 is YYEEEE. CDR3 residues: CASSSPGRTGKRYNEQFF. The CDR3 DNA sequence: TGTGCCAGCAGCTCTCCCGGCCGGACAGGTAAGCGGTACAATGAGCAGTTCTTC.

This sequence joins TRBV7-9 and TRBJ1-3; the match to TRBD1 covers 9 bases. Germline V CDR1 and CDR2: SEHNR, FQNEAQ (reference sequence). The ends lost 5 bases at V and 7 bases at J; junction bases unmatched: 9. CDR3 length: 15 residues. CDR3: CASSDGQGRYNTIYF. CDR3 bases: TGTGCCAGCAGCGACGGACAGGGGCGTTACAACACCATATATTTT. The full variable domain, in which reference TRBV7-9 and TRBJ1-3 provide the parts outside the CDR3, is DTGVSQNPRHKITKRGQNVTFRCDPISEHNRLYWYRQTLGQGPEFLTYFQNEAQLEKSRLLSDRFSAERPKGSFSTLEIQRTEQGDSAMYLCASSDGQGRYNTIYFGEGSWLTVV.

V usage is TRBV11-2 and J usage is TRBJ2-5; the D gene is possibly TRBD2 (7 bases). The germline V gene encodes CDR1 SGHAT and CDR2 FQNNGV. The CDR3 extends over 16 amino acids. V was shortened by 6 bases and J by 5 bases, with 22 bases between the two germline ends. The CDR3 is CASRLFGGGGPETQYF. The DNA of the CDR3 is TGTGCCAGCAGACTGTTCGGAGGGGGGGGCCCGGAGACCCAGTACTTC.

CDR3 coding DNA: TGTGCCAGCAGTTCGAGAGGGGCGGGGGAGCTAGAGACCCAGTACTTC. It is translated as CASSSRGAGELETQYF. The V and J genes are TRBV6-5 and TRBJ2-5; 7 nucleotides match TRBD2. The CDR3 extends over 16 amino acids. V was clipped by 4 bases and J by 4 bases; unmatched bases: 12. Germline loops: CDR1 MNHEY, CDR2 SVGAGI.

The rearrangement uses TRBV29-1 and TRBJ1-4; tentative D call: TRBD1 (5 bases). There are 14 residues in the CDR3. The germline V and J ends were trimmed by 5 bases and 0 bases, with 10 bases remaining between them. Germline V gene data show CDR1 as SQVTM and CDR2 as ANQGSEA. CDR3 bases: TGCAGCGTTCTGGGGCACCCAACTAATGAAAAACTGTTTTTT. Its translation is CSVLGHPTNEKLFF.

The chain joins TRBV27 to TRBJ2-3, with D uncertain. Trimming removed 1 base from V and 6 bases from J, with 11 bases in between. This CDR3 contains 14 residues. Germline V gene lookup returns CDR1 MNHEY and CDR2 SMNVEV (reference sequence). Written as DNA, the CDR3 is TGTGCCAGCAGTTTATTCTACCCTCCGGATACGCAGTATTTT. This encodes CASSLFYPPDTQYF.

This clone is a singleton in its sample. The chain recombines TRBV19 with TRBJ2-5; D not resolved. The CDR3 is made up of 13 amino acids. Per germline, CDR1 LNHDA and CDR2 SQIVND (reference sequence). Deletions cut 1 base from V and 2 bases from J, with 5 bases between. The CDR3 is CASSIVLQETQYF. The CDR3 coding sequence is TGTGCCAGTAGTATAGTTCTTCAAGAGACCCAGTACTTC. Full variable domain (missing parts from reference TRBV19 and TRBJ2-5): DGGITQSPKYLFRKEGQNVTLSCEQNLNHDAMYWYRQDPGQGLRLIYYSQIVNDFQKGDIAEGYSVSREKKESFPLTVTSAQKNPTAFYLCASSIVLQETQYFGPGTRLLVL.

The chain carries TRBV2 and TRBJ1-2; 7 bases fit TRBD1. This CDR3 is built from 14 residues. Germline trimming cut 5 bases from V and 10 bases from J; bases unmatched to any gene: 13. Germline V gives CDR1 SNHLY, CDR2 FYNNEI. The CDR3 is CASSPGQRVGAYTF. The DNA for the CDR3 is TGTGCCAGCAGTCCGGGACAGCGAGTGGGGGCCTACACCTTC. Using reference TRBV2 and TRBJ1-2 for the parts outside the CDR3, the full variable domain is EPEVTQTPSHQVTQMGQEVILRCVPISNHLYFYWYRQILGQKVEFLVSFYNNEISEKSEIFDDQFSVERPDGSNFTLKIRSTKLEDSAMYFCASSPGQRVGAYTFGSGTRLTVV.

The chain combines TRBV29-1 with TRBJ1-1; the match to TRBD1 covers 8 bases. Germline values: CDR1 SQVTM, CDR2 ANQGSEA. This CDR3 has 13 residues. V lost 3 bases and J lost 4; bases outside the gene matches: 4. Here the CDR3 DNA reads TGCAGCGTTGAGACAGGGGTGCGCACTGAAGCTTTCTTT. Residues: CSVETGVRTEAFF.